This T cell receptor beta chain is drawn from a study of blood T cell repertoires in COVID-19. Study overall: Sites across the United States, Italy and Spain contributed samples from acute and convalescent COVID-19.

This study enrolled people aged 18 to 89 from about two dozen US geographic areas. Cohorts were assigned according to the clinical history that participants reported. This clone was observed a single time. The germline gives CDR1 SGHKS, CDR2 YYEKEE (reference sequence). Trimming took off 0 bases at V and 2 bases at J, with 13 bases between the two ends. CDR3 size: 16 residues. In the original workflow: Quantification of nucleated cells was approximated via reference gene primer amplification. Profiling relied on immunoSEQ multiplex PCR, and the TCRdb table lists in-frame clones only, not all of them. V, J and clone size were drawn from that table, and D and trimming were deduced from the DNA. The sample includes roughly 250,000 clones, roughly nine tenths of them seen just once.

The sample comprised PBMCs or T cells enriched from blood (not recorded which). The V and J genes are TRBV5-5 and TRBJ2-3; D unresolved. This TCR was recovered from a woman aged 25 to 39 with acute COVID-19. The CDR3 DNA is TGTGCCAGCAGCTTGGGGGCAGGTTGGGCCACAGATACGCAGTATTTT. Amino acids: CASSLGAGWATDTQYF.